These 3 T cell receptor beta chains were sequenced from one sample in a study of beta chain features in type 1 diabetes. Expressed TCRB transcripts were sequenced after all isolated RNA was converted to cDNA. TCRdb keeps only in-frame clones here, not all; method: immunoSEQ multiplex PCR. The data contain around 250,000 clones, 25% to 35% of them singletons. Material: central memory CD4+ T cells from blood. The receptors come from a man younger than 40 in good health.

This clone was counted between two and nine times. The chain carries TRBV29-1 and TRBJ2-3; D is unclear. Germline assignment: CDR1 SQVTM and CDR2 ANQGSEA. Trimming took off 4 bases at V and 2 bases at J, with 10 bases between the two ends. CDR3 length: 13 residues. The CDR3 bases are TGCAGCGTTGCGGCCCAGACCACAGATACGCAGTATTTT. This translates into CSVAAQTTDTQYF.

In its sample, this clone was seen a few times. The J gene is TRBJ1-6, the V gene TRBV7-2, with 8 nucleotides matching TRBD1. Germline-derived CDR1 and CDR2 are SGHTA and FQGNSA. The junction had 9 bases not matched to a gene; V was cut back by 5 bases and J by 9 bases. CDR3 length: 15 amino acids. CDR3 coding DNA: TGTGCCAGCAGCCAACGACAGGGGCAAGGTTCACCCCTCCACTTT. Translated: CASSQRQGQGSPLHF.

This clone showed up just a few times. The chain combines TRBV29-1 with TRBJ1-4; TRBD1 matches at 7 bases. The V and J ends lost 5 bases and 8 bases, in that order; junction bases with no gene match: 17. CDR1 is SQVTM, CDR2 ANQGSEA, per germline. The CDR3 has 16 amino acids. DNA for the CDR3: TGCAGCGTTTGGGCCGCTGGGGCCGGGACAGTCGAAAAACTGTTTTTT. It yields the protein CSVWAAGAGTVEKLFF. Filled out from reference TRBV29-1 and TRBJ1-4, the complete variable domain reads SAVISQKPSRDICQRGTSLTIQCQVDSQVTMMFWYRQQPGQSLTLIATANQGSEATYESGFVIDKFPISRPNLTFSTLTVSNMSPEDSSIYLCSVWAAGAGTVEKLFFGSGTQLSVL.